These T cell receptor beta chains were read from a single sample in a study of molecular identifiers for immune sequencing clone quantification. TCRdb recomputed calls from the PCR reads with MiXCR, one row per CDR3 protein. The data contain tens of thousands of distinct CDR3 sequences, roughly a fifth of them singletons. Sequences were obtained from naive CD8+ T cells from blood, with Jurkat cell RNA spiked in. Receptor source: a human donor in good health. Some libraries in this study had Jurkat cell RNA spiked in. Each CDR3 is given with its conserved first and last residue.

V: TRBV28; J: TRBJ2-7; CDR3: CASSPQRGGYEQYF
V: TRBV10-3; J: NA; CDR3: CAISESSGSLAAVDEQYF
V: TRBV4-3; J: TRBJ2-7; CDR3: CASSQENSGGTYEQYF
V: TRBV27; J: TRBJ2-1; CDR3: CATRGGGEFSEQFF
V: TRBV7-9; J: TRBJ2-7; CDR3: CASSSPRPEAGRAYEQYF
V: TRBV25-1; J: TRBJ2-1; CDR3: CASTEAGVTGEQFF
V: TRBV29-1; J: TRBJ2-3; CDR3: CSVEGTSGGTDTQYF
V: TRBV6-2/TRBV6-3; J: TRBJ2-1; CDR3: CASSYYGNEQFF
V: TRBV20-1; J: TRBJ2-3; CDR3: CSAPGLDSSDTQYF
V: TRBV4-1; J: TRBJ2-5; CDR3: CASSQDIGLVPWETQYF
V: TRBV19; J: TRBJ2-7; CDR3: CASANRDRATYEQYF
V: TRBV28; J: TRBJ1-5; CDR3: CASSSRRGRRGQPQHF
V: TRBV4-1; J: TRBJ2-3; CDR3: CASSQKGRYTDTQYF
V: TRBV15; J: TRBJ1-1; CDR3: CATSTNGYTEAFF
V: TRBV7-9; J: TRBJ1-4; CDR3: CASSLPGQGFYEKLFF
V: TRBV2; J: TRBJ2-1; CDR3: CASRKGLADYNEQFF
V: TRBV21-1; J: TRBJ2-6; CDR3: CASSKGVGQESGANVLTF
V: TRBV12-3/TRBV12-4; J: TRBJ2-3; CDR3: CASSPIGILDTQYF
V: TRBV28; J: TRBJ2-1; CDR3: CASSRQGPYNEQFF
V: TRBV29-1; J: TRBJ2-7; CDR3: CSVETGLAGTYEQYF
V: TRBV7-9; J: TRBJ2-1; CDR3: CASSEWGNEQFF
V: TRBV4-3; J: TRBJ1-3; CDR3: CASSQGTAAPGNTIYF
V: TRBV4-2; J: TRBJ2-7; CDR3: CASSQDWAVQGRYEQYF
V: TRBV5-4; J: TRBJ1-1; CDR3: CASSLGENTEAFF
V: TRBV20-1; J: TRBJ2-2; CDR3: CSARNRNTGELFF
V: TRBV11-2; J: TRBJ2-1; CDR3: CASSLEVIAGGQKGNEQFF
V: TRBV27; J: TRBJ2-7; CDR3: CASSFQTDSYEQYF